This T cell receptor (beta chain) was obtained from a study of T cell responses to AZD1222 COVID-19 vaccine. Study-level findings and limits: Following two doses of AZD1222, Spike-specific TCR breadth and depth rose. Spike-wide vaccine-associated CD4 TCRs dominated at 160-218 and 743-854. A mostly white British donor set with more females was recruited, and clonal diversity was possibly underestimated.

This CDR3 has 15 residues. V trimming: 4 bases; J trimming: 7 bases; junction bases outside the gene matches: 6. Germline V gene data show CDR1 as LGHDT and CDR2 as YNNKEL (reference sequence). The assay was immunoSEQ multiplex PCR, and TCRdb's table has in-frame clones only and misses some. The sample has 140,000 to 150,000 clones; approximately 78% are singletons. As regards this clone: What it binds is unknown.

The chain links TRBV3-1 (or the pseudogene TRBV3-2) to TRBJ2-1; TRBD2 aligns across 11 bases. This receptor was taken from an adult in good health. Sequences were derived from peripheral blood, sampled on day 0 of MenACWY control vaccination. The CDR3 coding sequence is TGTGCCAGCAGCCCCACCGGGACTAGCGGAAATGAGCAGTTCTTC. Amino acid sequence: CASSPTGTSGNEQFF.